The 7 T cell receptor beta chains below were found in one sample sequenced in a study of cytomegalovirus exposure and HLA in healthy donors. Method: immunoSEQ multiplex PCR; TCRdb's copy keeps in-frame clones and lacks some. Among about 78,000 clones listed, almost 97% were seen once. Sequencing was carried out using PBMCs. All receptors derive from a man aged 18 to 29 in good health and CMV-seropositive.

The CDR3, as DNA: TGCAGCGCCGCAACGGACACTGCAACTAATGAAAAACTGTTTTTT. It yields the protein CSAATDTATNEKLFF. The chain uses TRBV29-1 and TRBJ1-4, with a possible D match to TRBD1 (5 bases). Per the germline V gene, CDR1 is SQVTM and CDR2 is ANQGSEA. V was clipped by 7 bases and J by 0 bases, with 15 bases between them. The CDR3 spans 15 residues. The full variable domain, rest sourced from reference TRBV29-1 and TRBJ1-4, is SAVISQKPSRDICQRGTSLTIQCQVDSQVTMMFWYRQQPGQSLTLIATANQGSEATYESGFVIDKFPISRPNLTFSTLTVSNMSPEDSSIYLCSAATDTATNEKLFFGSGTQLSVL.

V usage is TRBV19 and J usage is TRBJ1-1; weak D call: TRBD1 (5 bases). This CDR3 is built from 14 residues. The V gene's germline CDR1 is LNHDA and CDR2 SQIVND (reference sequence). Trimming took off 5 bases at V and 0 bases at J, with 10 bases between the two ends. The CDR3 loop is CASSVTAMNTEAFF. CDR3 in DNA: TGTGCCAGTAGTGTGACAGCTATGAACACTGAAGCTTTCTTT. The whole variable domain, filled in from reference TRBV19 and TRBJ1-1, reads DGGITQSPKYLFRKEGQNVTLSCEQNLNHDAMYWYRQDPGQGLRLIYYSQIVNDFQKGDIAEGYSVSREKKESFPLTVTSAQKNPTAFYLCASSVTAMNTEAFFGQGTRLTVV.

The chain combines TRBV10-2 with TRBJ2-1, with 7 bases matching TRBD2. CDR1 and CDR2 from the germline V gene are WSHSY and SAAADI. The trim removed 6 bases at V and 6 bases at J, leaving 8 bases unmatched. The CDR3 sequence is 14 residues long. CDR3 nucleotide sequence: TGCGCCAGCAGCGGGGCGGGAGTCCCCAATGAGCAGTTCTTC. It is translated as CASSGAGVPNEQFF.

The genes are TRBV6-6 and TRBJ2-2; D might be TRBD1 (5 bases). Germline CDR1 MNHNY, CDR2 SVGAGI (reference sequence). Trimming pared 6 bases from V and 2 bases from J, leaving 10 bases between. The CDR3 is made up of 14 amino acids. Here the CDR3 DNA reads TGTGCCAGCAGCCCCGACAGAAACACCGGGGAGCTGTTTTTT. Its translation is CASSPDRNTGELFF.

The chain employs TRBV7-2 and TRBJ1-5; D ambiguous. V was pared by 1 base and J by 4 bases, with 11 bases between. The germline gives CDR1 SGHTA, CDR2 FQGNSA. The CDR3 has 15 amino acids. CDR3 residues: CASSLEQSRNQPQHF. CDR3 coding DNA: TGTGCCAGCAGCTTAGAACAGAGTAGGAATCAGCCCCAGCATTTT.

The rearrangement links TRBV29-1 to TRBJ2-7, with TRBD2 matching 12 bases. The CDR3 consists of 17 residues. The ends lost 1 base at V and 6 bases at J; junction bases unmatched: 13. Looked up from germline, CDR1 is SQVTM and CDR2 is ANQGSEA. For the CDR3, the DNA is TGCAGCGTTGAAGGAGGGGAACGACTAGCGGGAGTTTTCGAGCAGTACTTC. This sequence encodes CSVEGGERLAGVFEQYF.

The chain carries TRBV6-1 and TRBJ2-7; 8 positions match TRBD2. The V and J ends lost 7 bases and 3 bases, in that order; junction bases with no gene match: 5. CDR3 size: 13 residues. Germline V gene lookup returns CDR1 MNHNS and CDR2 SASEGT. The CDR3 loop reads CASIRGGLYEQYF. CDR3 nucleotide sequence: TGTGCCAGCATCCGGGGGGGGCTCTACGAGCAGTACTTC.